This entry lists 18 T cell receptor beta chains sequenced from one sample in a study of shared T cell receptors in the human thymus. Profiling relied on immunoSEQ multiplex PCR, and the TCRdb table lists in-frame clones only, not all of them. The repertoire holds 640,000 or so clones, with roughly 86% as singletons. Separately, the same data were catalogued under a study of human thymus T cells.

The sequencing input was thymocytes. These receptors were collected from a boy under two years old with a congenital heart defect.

CDR3 in amino acids: CASRPERQGGRTEAFF. The CDR3 nucleotides are TGTGCCAGCAGACCCGAACGACAGGGGGGACGCACTGAAGCTTTCTTT. This chain uses TRBV2 with TRBJ1-1, with 9 bases fitting TRBD1. Per germline, CDR1 SNHLY and CDR2 FYNNEI. This CDR3 is built from 16 residues. Trimming at V came to 6 bases and at J to 4 bases, leaving 12 bases not matched to a gene.

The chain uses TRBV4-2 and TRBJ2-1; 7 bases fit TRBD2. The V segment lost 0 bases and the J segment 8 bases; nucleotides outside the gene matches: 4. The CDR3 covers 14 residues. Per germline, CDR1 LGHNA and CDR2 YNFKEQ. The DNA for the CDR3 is TGTGCCAGCAGCCAAGACTCTAGCGGAGATGAGCAGTTCTTC. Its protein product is CASSQDSSGDEQFF.

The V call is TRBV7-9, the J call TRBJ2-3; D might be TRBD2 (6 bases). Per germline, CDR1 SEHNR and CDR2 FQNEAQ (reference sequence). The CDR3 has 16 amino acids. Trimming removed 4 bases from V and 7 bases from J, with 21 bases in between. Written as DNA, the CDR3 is TGTGCCAGCAGCTCAGAAGGACTACCCGTAATCCATACGCAGTATTTT. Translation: CASSSEGLPVIHTQYF.

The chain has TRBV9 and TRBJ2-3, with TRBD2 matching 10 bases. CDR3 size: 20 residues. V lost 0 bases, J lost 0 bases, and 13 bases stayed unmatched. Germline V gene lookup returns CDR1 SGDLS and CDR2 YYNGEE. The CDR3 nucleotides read TGTGCCAGCAGCGTAGATCCGGGGGCTAGCGGGAGAATGAGCACAGATACGCAGTATTTT. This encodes CASSVDPGASGRMSTDTQYF.

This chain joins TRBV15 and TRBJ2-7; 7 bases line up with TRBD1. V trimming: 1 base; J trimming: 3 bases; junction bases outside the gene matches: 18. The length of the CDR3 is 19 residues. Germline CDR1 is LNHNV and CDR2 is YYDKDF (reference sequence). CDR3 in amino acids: CATSRGQPGTVFPHYEQYF. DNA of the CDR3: TGTGCCACCAGCAGAGGGCAGCCCGGGACAGTCTTCCCCCACTACGAGCAGTACTTC.

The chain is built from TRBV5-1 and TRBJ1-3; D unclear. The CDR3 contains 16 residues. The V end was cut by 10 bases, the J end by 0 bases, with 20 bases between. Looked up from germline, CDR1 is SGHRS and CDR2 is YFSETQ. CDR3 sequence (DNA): TGCGCCTCCGGACTCTGGCCTGGGGACTCTGGAAACACCATATATTTT. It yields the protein CASGLWPGDSGNTIYF.

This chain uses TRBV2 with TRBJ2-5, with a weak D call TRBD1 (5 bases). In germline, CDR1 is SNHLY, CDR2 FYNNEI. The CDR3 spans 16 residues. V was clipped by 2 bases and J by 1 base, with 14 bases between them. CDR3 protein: CASSERGLRFQETQYF. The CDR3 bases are TGTGCCAGCAGTGAAAGGGGCCTGAGATTCCAAGAGACCCAGTACTTC.

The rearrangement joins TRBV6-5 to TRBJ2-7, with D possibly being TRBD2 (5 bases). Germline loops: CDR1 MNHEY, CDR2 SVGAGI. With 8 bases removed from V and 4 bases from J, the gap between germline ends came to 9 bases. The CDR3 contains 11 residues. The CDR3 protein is CASRGIYEQYF. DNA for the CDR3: TGTGCCAGCCGGGGAATTTACGAGCAGTACTTC.

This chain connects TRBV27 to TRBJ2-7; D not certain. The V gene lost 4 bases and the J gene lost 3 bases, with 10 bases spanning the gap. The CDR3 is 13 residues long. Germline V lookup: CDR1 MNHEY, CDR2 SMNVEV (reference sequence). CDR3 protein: CASSSRTDYEQYF. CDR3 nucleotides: TGTGCCAGCAGTTCCCGAACAGACTACGAGCAGTACTTC.

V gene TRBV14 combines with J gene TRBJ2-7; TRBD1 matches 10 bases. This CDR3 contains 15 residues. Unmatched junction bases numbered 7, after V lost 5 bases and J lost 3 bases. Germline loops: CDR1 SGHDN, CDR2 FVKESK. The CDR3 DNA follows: TGTGCCAGCAGCTACGGTTGGACAGGGGGCTACGAGCAGTACTTC. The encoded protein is CASSYGWTGGYEQYF.

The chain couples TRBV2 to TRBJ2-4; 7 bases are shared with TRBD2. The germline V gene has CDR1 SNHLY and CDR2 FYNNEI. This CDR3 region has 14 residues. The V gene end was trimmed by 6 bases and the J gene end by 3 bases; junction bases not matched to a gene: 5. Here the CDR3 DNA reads TGTGCCAGCAGCGATCGGGACTACAAAAACATTCAGTACTTC. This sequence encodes CASSDRDYKNIQYF.

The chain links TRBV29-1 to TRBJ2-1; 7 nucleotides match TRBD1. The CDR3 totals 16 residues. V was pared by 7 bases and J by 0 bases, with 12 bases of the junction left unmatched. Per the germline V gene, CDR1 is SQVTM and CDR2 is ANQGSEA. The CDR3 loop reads CSAPTDRASSYNEQFF. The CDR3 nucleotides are TGCAGCGCTCCGACAGACAGGGCGAGCTCCTACAATGAGCAGTTCTTC.

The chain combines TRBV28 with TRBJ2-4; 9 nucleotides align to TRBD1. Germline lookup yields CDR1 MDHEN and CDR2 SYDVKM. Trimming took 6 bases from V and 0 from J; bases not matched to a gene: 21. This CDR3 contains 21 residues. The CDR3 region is CASRRDLGRNRGPSAKNIQYF. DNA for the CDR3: TGTGCCAGCAGACGCGATTTGGGCCGAAACAGGGGGCCGTCAGCCAAAAACATTCAGTACTTC.

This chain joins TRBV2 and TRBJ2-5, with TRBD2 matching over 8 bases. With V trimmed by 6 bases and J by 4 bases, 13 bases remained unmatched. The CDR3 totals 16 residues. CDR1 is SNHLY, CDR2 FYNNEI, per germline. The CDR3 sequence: CASRVTGVAGTETQYF. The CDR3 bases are TGTGCCAGCAGGGTTACCGGGGTAGCGGGAACAGAGACCCAGTACTTC. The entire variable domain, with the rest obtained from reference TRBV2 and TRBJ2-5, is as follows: EPEVTQTPSHQVTQMGQEVILRCVPISNHLYFYWYRQILGQKVEFLVSFYNNEISEKSEIFDDQFSVERPDGSNFTLKIRSTKLEDSAMYFCASRVTGVAGTETQYFGPGTRLLVL.

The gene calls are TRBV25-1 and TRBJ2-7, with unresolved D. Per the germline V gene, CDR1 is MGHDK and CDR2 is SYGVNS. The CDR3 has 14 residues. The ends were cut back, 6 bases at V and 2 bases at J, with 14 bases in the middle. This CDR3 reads CASRGPESPYEQYF. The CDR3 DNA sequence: TGTGCCAGCAGGGGCCCGGAAAGCCCCTACGAGCAGTACTTC.

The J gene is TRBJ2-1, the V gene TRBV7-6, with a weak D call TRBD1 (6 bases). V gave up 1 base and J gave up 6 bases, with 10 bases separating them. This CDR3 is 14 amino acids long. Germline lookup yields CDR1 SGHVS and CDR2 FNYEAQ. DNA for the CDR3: TGTGCCAGCAGCTTAGGTCCAGGGGTCAATGAGCAGTTCTTC. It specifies CASSLGPGVNEQFF.

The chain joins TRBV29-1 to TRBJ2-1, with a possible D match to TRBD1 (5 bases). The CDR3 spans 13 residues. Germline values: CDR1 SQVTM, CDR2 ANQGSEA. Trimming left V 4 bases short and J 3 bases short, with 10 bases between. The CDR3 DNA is TGCAGCGTTGTCCAGGGCCTCTACAATGAGCAGTTCTTC. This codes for CSVVQGLYNEQFF.

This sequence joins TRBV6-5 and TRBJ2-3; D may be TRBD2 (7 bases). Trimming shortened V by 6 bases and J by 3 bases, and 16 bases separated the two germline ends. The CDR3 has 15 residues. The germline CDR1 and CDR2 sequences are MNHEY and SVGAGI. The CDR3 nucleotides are TGTGCCAGCAGCCTCCGGGGGGCCGGGACAGATACGCAGTATTTT. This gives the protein CASSLRGAGTDTQYF.